Shown below are 9 T cell receptor beta chains from a single sample sequenced in a study of PD-1 blockade in classical Hodgkin lymphoma (dated by TCRdb to the early 2020s). Preparation of the library involved the immunoSEQ multiplex PCR assay. Held by TCRdb, this immuneACCESS table contains in-frame sequences only and omits some clones. Under half of the omission traces to an unresolved V gene where checked; the cause of the rest is unknown. The sample table lists fewer than 35,000 clones, roughly 80% of them with a count of one. The ten largest clonotypes hold about 0.8% of the sample. This sample's time point label indicates: cycle 4 day 1 (C4D1), after 6 weeks of nivolumab. All trial patients had relapsed after autologous stem cell transplantation, with cohorts A, B and C differing in prior brentuximab vedotin exposure. Magnetic negative selection with a Miltenyi CD4+ T cell isolation kit was used to purify CD4+ T cells from thawed PBMCs.

The material was CD4+ T cells from blood, obtained before the fourth cycle of nivolumab. The receptors derive from a human donor with classical Hodgkin lymphoma.

In DNA, the CDR3 is TGTGCCAGTAGTATGGCCGCCGCCCGCGGCTATGGCTACACCTTC. This encodes CASSMAAARGYGYTF. This rearrangement joins TRBV19 to TRBJ1-2; unclear D gene. This CDR3 region has 15 residues. V was clipped by 3 bases and J by 4 bases, with 15 bases between them. CDR1 is LNHDA, CDR2 SQIVND, per germline (reference sequence).

The V gene is TRBV7-2, the J gene TRBJ2-7; D ambiguous. V lost 2 bases to trimming and J lost 4 bases, with 6 bases between them. This CDR3 is built from 12 residues. The V gene's germline CDR1 is SGHTA and CDR2 FQGNSA. The CDR3 DNA reads as TGTGCCAGCAGCTTAAACGGATACGAGCAGTACTTC. It translates to CASSLNGYEQYF.

V usage is TRBV27 and J usage is TRBJ2-1; D perhaps matches TRBD2 (6 bases). The CDR3 is made up of 16 amino acids. CDR1 and CDR2 from the germline V gene are MNHEY and SMNVEV (reference sequence). V was clipped by 3 bases and J by 0 bases, with 12 bases between them. The CDR3 nucleotides read TGTGCCAGCAGTTTTTTCACACTAGCCTCCTACAATGAGCAGTTCTTC. As protein: CASSFFTLASYNEQFF.

The chain has TRBV20-1 and TRBJ1-2; 8 bases match TRBD1. V dropped 3 bases and J dropped 10; count of bases not matched to a gene: 4. In germline, CDR1 is DFQATT, CDR2 SNEGSKA (reference sequence). The CDR3 is 11 residues long. The CDR3 loop is CSARRDRTYTF. The CDR3 DNA sequence: TGCAGTGCTAGGAGGGACAGGACCTACACCTTC.

The rearrangement uses TRBV19 and TRBJ2-6; D might be TRBD1 (6 bases). Germline V gene sequence: CDR1 LNHDA, CDR2 SQIVND (reference sequence). V shed 8 bases and J shed 2 bases, with 10 bases lying between them. This CDR3 region has 14 residues. The CDR3 spells CASVRTAGANVLTF. CDR3 in DNA: TGTGCCAGTGTCCGGACAGCTGGGGCCAACGTCCTGACTTTC. Based on the CDR3 plus reference TRBV19 and TRBJ2-6, the full variable domain is DGGITQSPKYLFRKEGQNVTLSCEQNLNHDAMYWYRQDPGQGLRLIYYSQIVNDFQKGDIAEGYSVSREKKESFPLTVTSAQKNPTAFYLCASVRTAGANVLTFGAGSRLTVL.

This clone was seen more than once but under ten times. This CDR3 is CSATQDTEAFF. The CDR3 DNA reads TGCAGTGCTACCCAGGACACTGAAGCTTTCTTT. The chain is built from TRBV20-1 and TRBJ1-1, with D hard to call. The germline V gene has CDR1 DFQATT and CDR2 SNEGSKA (reference sequence). Trimming pared 4 bases from V and 3 bases from J, leaving 6 bases between. This CDR3 is built from 11 residues.

Only a few counts were recorded for this clone. The rearrangement links TRBV29-1 to TRBJ1-2; D may be TRBD1 (5 bases). Germline assignment: CDR1 SQVTM and CDR2 ANQGSEA. The CDR3 is 12 residues long. CDR3 loop: CNAASGTYGYTF. The CDR3 nucleotides read TGCAACGCTGCTTCGGGGACCTATGGCTACACCTTC.

This chain links TRBV7-8 with TRBJ2-1; D call uncertain. The CDR3 is made up of 12 amino acids. The germline V gene encodes CDR1 SGHVS and CDR2 FQNEAQ. The germline V and J ends were trimmed by 1 base and 9 bases, with 7 bases remaining between them. The CDR3 loop reads CASSLVVTEQFF. CDR3 in DNA: TGTGCCAGCAGCTTAGTCGTGACTGAGCAGTTCTTC.

The chain is built from TRBV6-1 and TRBJ2-7, with D possibly matching TRBD2 (6 bases). CDR3 size: 14 residues. V was shortened by 6 bases and J by 3 bases, with 15 bases between the two germline ends. The germline V gene has CDR1 MNHNS and CDR2 SASEGT. This CDR3 is CASRPRAGSYEQYF. In DNA, the CDR3 is TGTGCCAGCAGGCCCCGAGCGGGCAGCTACGAGCAGTACTTC.